Below are 11 T cell receptor beta chains sequenced from a single sample in a study of radiation and T cells in renal cell carcinoma. The time point is: baseline pretreatment blood. The treatment: 15 Gy SBRT to primary tumor, nephrectomy 4 weeks later. Generated by immunoSEQ multiplex PCR, the TCRdb table keeps only in-frame clones and is missing some. The data contain 150,000 or so clones, roughly 83% of them singletons. This material consisted of blood, taken from a patient whose treatment included radiotherapy and nephrectomy. The receptor set was obtained from a woman aged 45-65 years with renal cell carcinoma.

In the case of this clone: The same CDR3 arises from other DNA sequences in this sample as well. The chain links TRBV20-1 to TRBJ1-2; D remains unclear. The CDR3 spans 11 residues. V lost 0 bases, J lost 6 bases, and 5 bases lay in between. Germline loops: CDR1 DFQATT, CDR2 SNEGSKA (reference sequence). CDR3 loop: CSARDLNGYTF. The CDR3 DNA reads TGCAGTGCTAGAGATCTGAATGGCTACACCTTC.

The rearrangement uses TRBV5-1 and TRBJ1-1; D ambiguous. V lost 4 bases and J lost 1, with 14 bases in between. Per the germline V gene, CDR1 is SGHRS and CDR2 is YFSETQ. CDR3 length: 15 residues. CDR3 protein: CASSVDGVKNTEAFF. CDR3 in DNA: TGCGCCAGCAGCGTGGACGGAGTTAAGAACACTGAAGCTTTCTTT.

The J gene is TRBJ2-4, the V gene TRBV6-6; tentative D call: TRBD2 (5 bases). Germline V CDR1 and CDR2: MNHNY, SVGAGI (reference sequence). V lost 5 bases, J lost 1 base, and 15 bases lay in between. CDR3 size: 16 residues. The DNA for the CDR3 is TGTGCCAGCAGTCTTGGGAGCTCCTTGGCCAAAAACATTCAGTACTTC. The encoded protein is CASSLGSSLAKNIQYF.

V and J are TRBV10-3 and TRBJ1-6; D remains ambiguous. Germline assignment: CDR1 ENHRY and CDR2 SYGVKD. The length of the CDR3 is 13 residues. The V gene lost 5 bases and the J gene lost 10 bases, with 12 bases spanning the gap. CDR3 region: CAISLTVGSPLHF. The CDR3 DNA sequence: TGTGCCATCAGTCTTACGGTGGGGTCACCCCTCCACTTT.

The chain joins TRBV30 to TRBJ1-1, with D possibly matching TRBD1 (6 bases). V shed 4 bases and J shed 11 bases, with 26 bases lying between them. Germline V gene sequence: CDR1 GTSNPN, CDR2 SVGIG (reference sequence). The CDR3 covers 15 residues. In nucleotides, the CDR3 is TGTGCCTGGAAAACGGTGGGGGCCGGGCCGAGTGCGGCTTTCTTT. Translation: CAWKTVGAGPSAAFF.

For this clone: A junction boundary mismatches the germline segment, possibly from a read error. The V and J genes are TRBV9 and TRBJ2-3; 7 nucleotides agree with TRBD2. The V gene's germline CDR1 is SGDLS and CDR2 YYNGEE. The CDR3 has 15 residues. DNA of the CDR3: TGTGCCAGCAGCCCGGGGAGGGGCGGCACCGATACGCAGTATTTT. Its translation: CASSPGRGGTDTQYF. Drawing the rest from reference TRBV9 and TRBJ2-3, the complete variable domain is DSGVTQTPKHLITATGQRVTLRCSPRSGDLSVYWYQQSLDQGLQFLIQYYNGEERAKGNILERFSAQQFPDLHSELNLSSLELGDSALYFCASSPGRGGTDTQYFGPGTRLTVL.

The CDR3 coding sequence is TGTGCCAGCAGTTACACTGGACAGGGCGGCGAGCAGTACTTC. It yields the protein CASSYTGQGGEQYF. The chain has TRBV6-5 and TRBJ2-7; 8 nucleotides match TRBD1. V was pared by 2 bases and J by 6 bases, with 6 bases of the junction left unmatched. In germline, CDR1 is MNHEY, CDR2 SVGAGI. CDR3 size: 14 residues.

In its sample, this clone was seen a few times. The V gene is TRBV6-4, the J gene TRBJ2-2, with D uncertain. V shed 2 bases and J shed 2 bases, with 0 bases lying between them. Looked up from germline, CDR1 is MRHNA and CDR2 is SNTAGT. The CDR3 consists of 12 residues. CDR3: CASSDNTGELFF. The CDR3 DNA follows: TGTGCCAGCAGTGACAACACCGGGGAGCTGTTTTTT.

V is TRBV30 and J is TRBJ1-5; 7 positions agree with TRBD1. V lost 1 base, J lost 3 bases, and 6 bases stayed unmatched. CDR3 size: 15 residues. Looked up from germline, CDR1 is GTSNPN and CDR2 is SVGIG (reference sequence). The CDR3 region is CAWSGPGGFNQPQHF. The DNA for the CDR3 is TGTGCCTGGAGTGGCCCAGGGGGATTCAATCAGCCCCAGCATTTT.

This clone was picked up one time. This chain connects TRBV18 to TRBJ1-4; perhaps TRBD1 as D (5 bases). The V gene lost 4 bases and the J gene lost 0 bases, with 9 bases spanning the gap. CDR3 length equals 15 residues. Germline-derived CDR1 and CDR2 are KGHSH and LQKENI. CDR3 in DNA: TGTGCCAGCTCACAGACAGTTTCAACTAATGAAAAACTGTTTTTT. It yields the protein CASSQTVSTNEKLFF.

The chain links TRBV2 to TRBJ1-1; D not resolved. Per the germline V gene, CDR1 is SNHLY and CDR2 is FYNNEI. The CDR3 has 13 amino acids. Deletions cut 1 base from V and 1 base from J, with 4 bases between. CDR3 nucleotide sequence: TGTGCCAGCAGTGAAGAGGGGAACACTGAAGCTTTCTTT. It encodes CASSEEGNTEAFF.